This entry is about one TCR beta chain. Its target is not known. The data are from a study of graft-versus-host responses after intestinal transplantation. Study summary: Recipients were all induced with anti-thymocyte globulin, then given tacrolimus and steroids for roughly three years. Study findings and constraints: Recipient marrow harbored GvH clones, some of which surfaced first in ileum or blood.

Germline lookup yields CDR1 LNHDA and CDR2 SQIVND (reference sequence). This CDR3 spans 15 amino acids. The V segment lost 6 bases and the J segment 6 bases; nucleotides outside the gene matches: 11. Some clones are missing from TCRdb's copy, which holds only in-frame ones; the method was immunoSEQ multiplex PCR. The sample holds over 100,000 clones, about 95% seen once. This specimen consisted of unstimulated CD8+ T cells sorted from spleen or lymph node cells, obtained before intestinal transplant. The chain uses TRBV19 and TRBJ1-5; TRBD1 matches at 7 bases. The TCR originated in a human donor who received an intestinal transplant. The CDR3 loop reads CASSNVQGPRQPQHF. For the CDR3, the DNA is TGTGCCAGTAGCAACGTACAGGGGCCCCGTCAGCCCCAGCATTTT.